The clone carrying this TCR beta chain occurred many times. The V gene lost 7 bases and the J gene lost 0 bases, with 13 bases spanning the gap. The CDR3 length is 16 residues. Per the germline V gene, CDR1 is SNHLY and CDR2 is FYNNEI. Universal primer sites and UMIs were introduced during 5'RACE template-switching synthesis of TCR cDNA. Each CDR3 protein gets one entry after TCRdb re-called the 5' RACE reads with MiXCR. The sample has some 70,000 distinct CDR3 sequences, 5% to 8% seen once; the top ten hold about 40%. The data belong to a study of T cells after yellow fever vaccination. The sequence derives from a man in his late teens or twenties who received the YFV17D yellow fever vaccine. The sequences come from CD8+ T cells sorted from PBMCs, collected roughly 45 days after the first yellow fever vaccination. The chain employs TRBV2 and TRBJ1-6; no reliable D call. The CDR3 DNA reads TGTGCCAGCATCCGGTCGCGGAGCTCCTATAATTCACCCCTCCACTTT. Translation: CASIRSRSSYNSPLHF. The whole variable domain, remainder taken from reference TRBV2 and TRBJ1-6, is EPEVTQTPSHQVTQMGQEVILRCVPISNHLYFYWYRQILGQKVEFLVSFYNNEISEKSEIFDDQFSVERPDGSNFTLKIRSTKLEDSAMYFCASIRSRSSYNSPLHFGNGTRLTVT.